This T cell receptor (beta chain) is drawn from a study of beta chain features in type 1 diabetes. Findings and caveats of the study: Type 1 diabetes patients had moderately but significantly shorter TCRB CDR3s in all four CD4+ subsets.

Trimming shortened V by 7 bases and J by 0 bases, and 9 bases separated the two germline ends. The CDR3 extends over 13 amino acids. Per the germline V gene, CDR1 is MDHEN and CDR2 is SYDVKM. Expressed TCRB transcripts were sequenced, since all the RNA that had been isolated was reverse transcribed. Produced via immunoSEQ multiplex PCR; TCRdb's table is partial and in-frame only. The sample has hundreds of thousands of clones; over 13% are singletons. As regards this clone: Its antigen is currently unknown.

The sample taken for sequencing was naive CD4+ T cells from blood. The chain combines TRBV28 with TRBJ1-1, with D perhaps TRBD1 (5 bases). This receptor was identified in a man aged 18 to 29 with type 1 diabetes. Written as DNA, the CDR3 is TGTGCCAGCACCCAGGGTCTGAACACTGAAGCTTTCTTT. It yields the protein CASTQGLNTEAFF.